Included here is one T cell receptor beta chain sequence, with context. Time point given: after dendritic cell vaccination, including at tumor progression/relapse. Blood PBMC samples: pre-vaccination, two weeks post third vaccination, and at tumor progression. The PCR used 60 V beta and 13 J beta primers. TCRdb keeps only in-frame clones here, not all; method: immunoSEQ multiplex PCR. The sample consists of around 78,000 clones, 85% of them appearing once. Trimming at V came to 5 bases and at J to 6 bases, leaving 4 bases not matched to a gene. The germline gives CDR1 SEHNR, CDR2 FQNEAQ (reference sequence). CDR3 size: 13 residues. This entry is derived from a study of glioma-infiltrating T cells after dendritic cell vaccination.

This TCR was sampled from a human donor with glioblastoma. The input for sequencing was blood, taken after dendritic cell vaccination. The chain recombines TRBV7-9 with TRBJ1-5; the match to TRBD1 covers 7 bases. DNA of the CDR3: TGTGCCAGCAGCATAGACAGGGTTCAGCCCCAGCATTTT. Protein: CASSIDRVQPQHF. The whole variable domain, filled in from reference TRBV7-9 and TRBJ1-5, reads DTGVSQNPRHKITKRGQNVTFRCDPISEHNRLYWYRQTLGQGPEFLTYFQNEAQLEKSRLLSDRFSAERPKGSFSTLEIQRTEQGDSAMYLCASSIDRVQPQHFGDGTRLSIL.